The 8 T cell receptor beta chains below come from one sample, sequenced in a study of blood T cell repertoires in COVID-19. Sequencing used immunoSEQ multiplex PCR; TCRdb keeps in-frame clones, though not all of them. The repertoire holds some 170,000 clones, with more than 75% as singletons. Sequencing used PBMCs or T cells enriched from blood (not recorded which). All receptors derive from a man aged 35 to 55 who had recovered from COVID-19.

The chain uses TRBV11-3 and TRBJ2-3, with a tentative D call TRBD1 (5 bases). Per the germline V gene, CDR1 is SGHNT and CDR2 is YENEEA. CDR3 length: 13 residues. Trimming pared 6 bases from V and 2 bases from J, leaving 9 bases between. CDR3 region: CASSQGTTDTQYF. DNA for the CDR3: TGTGCCAGCAGTCAGGGAACCACAGATACGCAGTATTTT.

The CDR3 reads CAWQGFTDTQYF. The CDR3 DNA is TGTGCCTGGCAGGGTTTCACAGATACGCAGTATTTT. V gene TRBV30 combines with J gene TRBJ2-3, with D possibly matching TRBD1 (5 bases). Germline lookup yields CDR1 GTSNPN and CDR2 SVGIG (reference sequence). Trimming pared 5 bases from V and 2 bases from J, leaving 8 bases between. This CDR3 is 12 amino acids long.

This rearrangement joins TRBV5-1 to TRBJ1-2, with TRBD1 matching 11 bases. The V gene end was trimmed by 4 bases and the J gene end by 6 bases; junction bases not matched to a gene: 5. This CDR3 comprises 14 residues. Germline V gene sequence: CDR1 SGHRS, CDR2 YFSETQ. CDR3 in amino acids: CASSVDRGRDGYTF. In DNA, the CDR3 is TGCGCCAGCAGCGTGGACAGGGGGCGCGATGGCTACACCTTC.

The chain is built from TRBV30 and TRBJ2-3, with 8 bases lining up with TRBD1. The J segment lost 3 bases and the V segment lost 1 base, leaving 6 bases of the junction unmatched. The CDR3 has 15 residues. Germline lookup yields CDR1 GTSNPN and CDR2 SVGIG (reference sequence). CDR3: CAWSENNRGTDTQYF. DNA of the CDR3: TGTGCCTGGAGTGAAAACAACAGGGGGACAGATACGCAGTATTTT.

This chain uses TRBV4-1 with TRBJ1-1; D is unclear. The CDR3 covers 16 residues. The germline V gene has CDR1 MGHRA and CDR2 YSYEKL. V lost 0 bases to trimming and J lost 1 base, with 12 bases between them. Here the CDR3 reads CASSQDRGAWNTEAFF. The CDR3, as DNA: TGCGCCAGCAGCCAAGATCGCGGAGCGTGGAACACTGAAGCTTTCTTT.

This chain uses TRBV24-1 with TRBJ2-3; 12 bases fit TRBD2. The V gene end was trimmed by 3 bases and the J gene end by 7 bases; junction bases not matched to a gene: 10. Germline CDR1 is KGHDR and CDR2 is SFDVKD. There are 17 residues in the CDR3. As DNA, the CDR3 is TGTGCCACCAGTGATCCCCGGACTAGCGGGAATACTTATACGCAGTATTTT. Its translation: CATSDPRTSGNTYTQYF.

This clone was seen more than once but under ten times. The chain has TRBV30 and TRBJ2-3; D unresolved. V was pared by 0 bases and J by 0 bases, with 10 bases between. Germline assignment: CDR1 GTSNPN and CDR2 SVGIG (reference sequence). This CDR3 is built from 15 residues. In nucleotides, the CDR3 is TGTGCCTGGAGTGTACGTCAGGCGAGCACAGATACGCAGTATTTT. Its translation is CAWSVRQASTDTQYF.

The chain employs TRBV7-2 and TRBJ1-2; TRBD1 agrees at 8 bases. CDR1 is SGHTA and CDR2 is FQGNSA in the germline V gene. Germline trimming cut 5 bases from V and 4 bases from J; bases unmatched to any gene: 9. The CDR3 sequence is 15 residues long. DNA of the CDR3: TGTGCCAGCAGCGAAGGGACAGGTATTCCCTATGGCTACACCTTC. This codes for CASSEGTGIPYGYTF.